Reported below is one T cell receptor (beta chain). Its matching antigen is unknown. The sample is drawn from a study of post-analysis software for immune sequencing data. Study background: Both relapsing-remitting and secondary progressive multiple sclerosis featured among the disease courses, as did progressive-relapsing multiple sclerosis.

Study-wide findings and caveats: TRBV5-6, TRBV5-1 and TRBV20-1 belonged to a set of a few TRBV segments that were more frequent in patients than controls. Strong co-clustering by F measure linked samples that shared a preparation batch. Compared with controls, patients showed significantly lower normalized Chao1 diversity.

Libraries were made from TCR beta cDNA, and they carried unique molecular identifiers. One entry per CDR3 protein, called by TCRdb with MiXCR from the PCR reads. Among about 400,000 distinct CDR3 sequences, roughly 30% were seen once, and the ten largest hold 13%. Germline CDR1 is DFQATT and CDR2 is SNEGSKA (reference sequence). The CDR3 has 13 amino acids. V gave up 6 bases and J gave up 4 bases; unmatched junction bases: 6. V gene TRBV20-1 combines with J gene TRBJ2-1; 7 nucleotides line up with TRBD2. The sample consisted of blood. The origin of this receptor is a girl aged 5 to 17 with multiple sclerosis. The CDR3 DNA reads as TGCAGTGCCGGACTAGTCTCTTACAATGAGCAGTTCTTC. Protein product: CSAGLVSYNEQFF.